This T cell receptor (beta chain) was captured in a study of blood T cells in healthy people across ages. A second PCR of about 6 to 11 cycles used a sample-barcoded 5' primer and a J-beta primer mix. The authors tagged each cDNA molecule using a template-switch adaptor with 12 random nucleotides. TCRdb reprocessed the 5' RACE reads with MiXCR, giving one entry per CDR3 protein. The sample includes 1.6 million or so distinct CDR3 sequences, 30% to 40% of them seen just once. The CDR3 is made up of 20 amino acids. Germline values: CDR1 DFQATT, CDR2 SNEGSKA (reference sequence). After removal of 1 base from V and 6 bases from J, the junction contained 20 bases not matched to a gene.

The J gene is TRBJ2-1, the V gene TRBV20-1; 11 positions match TRBD2. The TCR sequence derives from a woman between 25 and 40 years old in good health. Sample: blood. The DNA for the CDR3 is TGCAGTGCTAGAGCTCCCGGGAATAGCGGGGGGGCAAGAGGGATCAATGAGCAGTTCTTC. This translates into CSARAPGNSGGARGINEQFF.